The TCR beta chain described here comes from a study of T cell responses to AZD1222 COVID-19 vaccine. Regarding the study as a whole: Researchers report vaccine-associated CD4 TCRs spanning spike, with dominance at 160-218 and 743-854.

Worth noting for this clone: Its antigen is unidentified. Different DNA sequences within this sample yield the same CDR3.

The protocol was immunoSEQ multiplex PCR, while the TCRdb copy is restricted to in-frame clones and leaves out a portion. The repertoire has about 120,000 clones, about four fifths of them found once; the top ten carry 4% to 5%. The CDR3 is 14 residues long. CDR1 and CDR2 from the germline V gene are MDHEN and SYDVKM. V gave up 5 bases and J gave up 4 bases, with 12 bases separating them. Sequenced material: peripheral blood, taken on day 0 of AZD1222 vaccination. The chain has TRBV28 and TRBJ1-3; D is possibly TRBD1 (6 bases). The origin of this receptor is an adult in good health. CDR3 sequence (DNA): TGTGCCAGCAGTCGGGGTGGGACAGGAAACACCATATATTTT. Amino acids: CASSRGGTGNTIYF. The full variable domain, its missing parts supplied by reference TRBV28 and TRBJ1-3, is DVKVTQSSRYLVKRTGEKVFLECVQDMDHENMFWYRQDPGLGLRLIYFSYDVKMKEKGDIPEGYSVSREKKERFSLILESASTNQTSMYLCASSRGGTGNTIYFGEGSWLTVV.